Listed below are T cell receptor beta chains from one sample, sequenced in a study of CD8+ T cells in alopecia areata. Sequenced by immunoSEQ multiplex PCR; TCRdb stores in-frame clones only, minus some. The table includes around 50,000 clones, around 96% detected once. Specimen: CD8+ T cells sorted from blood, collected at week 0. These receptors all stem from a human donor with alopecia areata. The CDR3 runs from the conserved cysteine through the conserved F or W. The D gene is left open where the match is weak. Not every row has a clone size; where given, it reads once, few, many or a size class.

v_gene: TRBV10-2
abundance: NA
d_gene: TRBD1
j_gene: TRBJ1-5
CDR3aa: CASNTGVGNQPQHF

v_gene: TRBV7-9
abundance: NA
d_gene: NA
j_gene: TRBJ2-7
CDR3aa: CASSFWDF

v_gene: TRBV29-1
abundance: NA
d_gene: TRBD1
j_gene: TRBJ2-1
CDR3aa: CSVEGTDRVYNEQFF

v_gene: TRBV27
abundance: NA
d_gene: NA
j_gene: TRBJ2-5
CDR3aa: CASSSSTGHQETQYF

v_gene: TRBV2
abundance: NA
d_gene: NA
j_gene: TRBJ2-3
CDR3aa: CASGTDTQYF

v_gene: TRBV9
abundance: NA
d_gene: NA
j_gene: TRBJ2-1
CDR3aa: CASSELATFNEQFF

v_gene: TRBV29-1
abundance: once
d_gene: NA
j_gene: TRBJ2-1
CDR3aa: CSVENSPSSYNEQFF

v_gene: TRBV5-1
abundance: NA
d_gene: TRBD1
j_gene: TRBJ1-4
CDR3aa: CASSLVTGGPSNEKLFF

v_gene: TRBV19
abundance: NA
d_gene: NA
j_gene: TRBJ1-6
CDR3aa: CASSIGGRGNSPLHF

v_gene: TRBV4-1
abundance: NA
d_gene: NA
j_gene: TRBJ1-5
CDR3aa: CASSQDWDNQPQHF

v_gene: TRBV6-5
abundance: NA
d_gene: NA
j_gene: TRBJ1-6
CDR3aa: CASRKTGRNSPLHF

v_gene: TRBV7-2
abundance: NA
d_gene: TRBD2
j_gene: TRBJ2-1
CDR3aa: CASSPNLAGGGNEQFF

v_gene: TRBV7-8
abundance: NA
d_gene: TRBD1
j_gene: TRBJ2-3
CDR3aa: CASSQQGWLSTDTQYF

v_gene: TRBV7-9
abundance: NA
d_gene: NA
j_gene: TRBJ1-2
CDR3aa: CASSPGQLYGYTF

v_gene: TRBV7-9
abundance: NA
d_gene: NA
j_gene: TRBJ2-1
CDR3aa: CASSLEGDSDVLFF